Sequencing of this T cell receptor beta chain was carried out in a study of cytomegalovirus exposure and HLA in healthy donors. CDR1 is SGHTA, CDR2 FQGNSA, per germline. V was pared by 5 bases and J by 5 bases, with 15 bases between. CDR3 length equals 14 residues. Primers included in the PCR were 60 Vbeta and 13 Jbeta primers. Clones were sequenced by immunoSEQ multiplex PCR, and TCRdb holds only the in-frame ones, with some missing. The top ten clones hold roughly 6% of a sample with around 80,000 clones, 75% to 80% of them seen once. This chain joins TRBV7-2 and TRBJ1-1; tentatively, D is TRBD1 (5 bases). Input material: PBMCs. The sequence came from a female donor in good health and CMV-seronegative. DNA of the CDR3: TGTGCCAGCAGCATTGCACAGGCTAGGACTGAAGCTTTCTTT. Translation: CASSIAQARTEAFF.